The 32 T cell receptor beta chains listed next were all sequenced from one sample in a study of blood T cell repertoires in COVID-19. Clones were sequenced by immunoSEQ multiplex PCR, and TCRdb holds only the in-frame ones, with some missing. The sample holds around 83,000 clones, about nine tenths seen once. Sequencing was done on a sample of peripheral blood. These receptors all stem from a man between 50 and 59 years old with active or convalescent COVID-19.

This clone has only one observation. This chain links TRBV5-1 with TRBJ2-7, with D tentatively TRBD1 (5 bases). The germline CDR1 and CDR2 sequences are SGHRS and YFSETQ. Between the trimmed V and J ends, which lost 4 bases and 1 base, there was a span of 12 bases. CDR3 length: 14 residues. CDR3 loop: CASSTVDTSYEQYF. CDR3 in DNA: TGCGCCAGCAGCACTGTGGACACTTCCTACGAGCAGTACTTC.

The chain joins TRBV12-3 or TRBV12-4 to TRBJ1-1, with 7 positions matching TRBD1. The CDR3 consists of 13 residues. Losses at the gene ends were 6 bases for V and 8 bases for J; bases not matched to a gene: 9. CDR3: CASSQQGRMEAFF. DNA for the CDR3: TGTGCCAGCAGCCAACAGGGGAGAATGGAAGCTTTCTTT.

This chain links TRBV7-7 with TRBJ2-1; 9 nucleotides align to TRBD2. This CDR3 has 16 amino acids. V lost 1 base and J lost 6; bases outside the gene matches: 7. Germline CDR1 SSHAT, CDR2 FNYEAQ (reference sequence). This CDR3 reads CASSLEGAGGGNEQFF. CDR3 nucleotide sequence: TGTGCCAGCAGCTTAGAGGGAGCGGGAGGTGGCAATGAGCAGTTCTTC.

V usage is TRBV5-1 and J usage is TRBJ2-1; 9 bases align to TRBD2. Germline-derived CDR1 and CDR2 are SGHRS and YFSETQ. This CDR3 is built from 14 residues. Losses at the gene ends were 4 bases for V and 3 bases for J; bases not matched to a gene: 2. CDR3 in DNA: TGCGCCAGCAGCAGGCGGGGGGGCTACAATGAGCAGTTCTTC. Its translation: CASSRRGGYNEQFF.

The table lists this clone with a count of one. This chain uses TRBV19 with TRBJ1-1, with a tentative D call TRBD1 (5 bases). The germline V gene has CDR1 LNHDA and CDR2 SQIVND (reference sequence). The CDR3 sequence is 11 residues long. V shed 7 bases and J shed 10 bases, with 13 bases lying between them. The DNA of the CDR3 is TGTGCCAGTACCAACCCGGGGGGAGCTTTCTTT. Translated: CASTNPGGAFF.

The chain is built from TRBV28 and TRBJ2-7, with D tentatively TRBD2 (5 bases). Trimming cost V 3 bases and J 3 bases, with 6 bases left between them. CDR1 is MDHEN and CDR2 is SYDVKM in the germline V gene. The CDR3 runs 12 residues. CDR3 bases: TGTGCCAGCAGTTTGGCGGGCTACGAGCAGTACTTC. It specifies CASSLAGYEQYF.

The J gene is TRBJ2-1, the V gene TRBV5-1, with TRBD2 identical over 7 bases. The germline V gene has CDR1 SGHRS and CDR2 YFSETQ. After removal of 0 bases from V and 4 bases from J, the junction contained 4 bases not matched to a gene. CDR3 length equals 15 residues. The CDR3 protein is CASSLALAVYNEQFF. In nucleotides, the CDR3 is TGCGCCAGCAGCTTGGCCCTAGCGGTGTACAATGAGCAGTTCTTC.

The genes are TRBV12-5 and TRBJ1-5; TRBD1 agrees at 12 bases. The V gene end was trimmed by 5 bases and the J gene end by 0 bases; junction bases not matched to a gene: 8. Germline V CDR1 and CDR2: LGHNT, FRNRAP. This CDR3 comprises 18 residues. DNA for the CDR3: TGTGCTAGTGGTCCCCCGGGACAGGGGGCGTATAGCAATCAGCCCCAGCATTTT. Amino acids: CASGPPGQGAYSNQPQHF.

This rearrangement joins TRBV27 to TRBJ1-5; 7 bases map to TRBD1. Unmatched junction bases numbered 10, after V lost 5 bases and J lost 6 bases. This CDR3 spans 15 amino acids. CDR1 and CDR2 (germline): MNHEY, SMNVEV (reference sequence). This chain's CDR3 is CASSLHRGRGQPQHF. The CDR3 nucleotides read TGTGCCAGCAGTCTCCACAGGGGACGGGGTCAGCCCCAGCATTTT.

The rearrangement uses TRBV5-1 and TRBJ2-1, with no clear D. This CDR3 has 14 residues. CDR1 is SGHRS, CDR2 YFSETQ, per germline. V was pared by 0 bases and J by 6 bases, with 10 bases between. CDR3 residues: CASSLGQLLNEQFF. CDR3 nucleotides: TGCGCCAGCAGCTTGGGTCAATTACTCAATGAGCAGTTCTTC. Full variable domain (outside the CDR3, taken from reference TRBV5-1 and TRBJ2-1): KAGVTQTPRYLIKTRGQQVTLSCSPISGHRSVSWYQQTPGQGLQFLFEYFSETQRNKGNFPGRFSGRQFSNSRSEMNVSTLELGDSALYLCASSLGQLLNEQFFGPGTRLTVL.

The chain is built from TRBV10-1 and TRBJ2-7; D unresolved. The V end was cut by 2 bases, the J end by 6 bases, with 11 bases between. CDR1 is WNHNN, CDR2 SYGVQD, per germline (reference sequence). The CDR3 runs 13 residues. The CDR3: CASSEALLREQYF. CDR3 sequence (DNA): TGCGCCAGCAGTGAGGCCCTGCTGCGCGAGCAGTACTTC.

The V and J genes are TRBV2 and TRBJ1-5; 11 nucleotides align to TRBD1. Germline lookup yields CDR1 SNHLY and CDR2 FYNNEI. The CDR3 is made up of 15 amino acids. Unmatched junction bases numbered 4, after V lost 5 bases and J lost 4 bases. In DNA, the CDR3 is TGTGCCAGCAGTAGCCGGGACAGGGGGAATCAGCCCCAGCATTTT. Encoded protein: CASSSRDRGNQPQHF. The entire variable domain, with the rest obtained from reference TRBV2 and TRBJ1-5, is as follows: EPEVTQTPSHQVTQMGQEVILRCVPISNHLYFYWYRQILGQKVEFLVSFYNNEISEKSEIFDDQFSVERPDGSNFTLKIRSTKLEDSAMYFCASSSRDRGNQPQHFGDGTRLSIL.

This clone appeared once. The chain carries TRBV5-1 and TRBJ2-1; TRBD2 might be the D (5 bases). This CDR3 has 18 amino acids. Germline CDR1 is SGHRS and CDR2 is YFSETQ. V was cut by 3 bases and J by 4 bases, with 23 bases left in between. For the CDR3, the DNA is TGCGCCAGCAGCTATACCACTTCCCGGGGTCCTAATTACAATGAGCAGTTCTTC. Amino acid sequence: CASSYTTSRGPNYNEQFF.

This clone turned up a few times. The V gene is TRBV10-1, the J gene TRBJ2-7; perhaps TRBD2 as D (5 bases). The CDR3 runs to 19 residues. The germline V and J ends were trimmed by 3 bases and 3 bases, with 27 bases remaining between them. Germline-derived CDR1 and CDR2 are WNHNN and SYGVQD (reference sequence). This CDR3 reads CASSEPQQSLRTRCYEQYF. The CDR3 nucleotides are TGCGCCAGCAGTGAACCGCAACAGTCCCTCCGGACTCGATGCTACGAGCAGTACTTC.

The CDR3 coding sequence is TGTGCCAGCAGCGGACTAGCGGGACCGCGGGGGTACAATGAGCAGTTCTTC. Translation: CASSGLAGPRGYNEQFF. The chain couples TRBV27 to TRBJ2-1; 12 positions match TRBD2. Germline trimming cut 6 bases from V and 4 bases from J; bases unmatched to any gene: 10. CDR3 length equals 17 residues. CDR1 and CDR2 (germline): MNHEY, SMNVEV (reference sequence).

There are a few counts of this clone. The rearrangement uses TRBV12-3 or TRBV12-4 and TRBJ2-7, with 7 nucleotides matching TRBD1. The CDR3 is 13 amino acids. After removal of 4 bases from V and 4 bases from J, the junction contained 4 bases not matched to a gene. The CDR3 loop is CASSYRQGYEQYF. The CDR3 region has the DNA TGTGCCAGCAGTTACCGACAGGGTTACGAGCAGTACTTC.

The chain combines TRBV7-2 with TRBJ2-5, with TRBD2 matching over 10 bases. This CDR3 has 16 residues. The germline V gene has CDR1 SGHTA and CDR2 FQGNSA. V gave up 4 bases and J gave up 4 bases; unmatched junction bases: 9. In nucleotides, the CDR3 is TGTGCCAGCAGCTCCTCGGCTAGCGGGGGTTCAGAGACCCAGTACTTC. Its protein product is CASSSSASGGSETQYF. The variable domain in full, completed from reference TRBV7-2 and TRBJ2-5, reads GAGVSQSPSNKVTEKGKDVELRCDPISGHTALYWYRQSLGQGLEFLIYFQGNSAPDKSGLPSDRFSAERTGGSVSTLTIQRTQQEDSAVYLCASSSSASGGSETQYFGPGTRLLVL.

This chain connects TRBV6-5 to TRBJ1-1; D unresolved. Trimming took off 6 bases at V and 0 bases at J, with 8 bases between the two ends. Germline values: CDR1 MNHEY, CDR2 SVGAGI. The CDR3 is 13 amino acids. The CDR3: CASRRSMNTEAFF. In DNA, the CDR3 is TGTGCCAGCAGGAGGAGCATGAACACTGAAGCTTTCTTT.

This clone turned up a few times. The rearrangement uses TRBV7-6 and TRBJ2-2; 14 nucleotides match TRBD2. The CDR3 has 18 residues. The junction had 3 bases not matched to a gene; V was cut back by 3 bases and J by 0 bases. CDR1 is SGHVS, CDR2 FNYEAQ, per germline. CDR3 sequence reads: CASSLGLAGVSNTGELFF. The DNA for the CDR3 is TGTGCCAGCAGCTTGGGACTAGCGGGAGTATCGAACACCGGGGAGCTGTTTTTT.

The J gene is TRBJ2-5, the V gene TRBV24-1, with TRBD1 identical over 8 bases. Germline assignment: CDR1 KGHDR and CDR2 SFDVKD. This CDR3 spans 15 amino acids. V trimming: 3 bases; J trimming: 0 bases; junction bases outside the gene matches: 2. The DNA of the CDR3 is TGTGCCACCAGTGATGCACAGGGGGACCAAGAGACCCAGTACTTC. Protein product: CATSDAQGDQETQYF.

The chain is built from TRBV5-1 and TRBJ2-5, with D possibly being TRBD2 (5 bases). This CDR3 has 14 residues. V lost 7 bases and J 0 bases, leaving 13 bases between the germline ends. Per germline, CDR1 SGHRS and CDR2 YFSETQ. CDR3 DNA sequence: TGCGCCAGCCGCGGGCAGGCTGACCAAGAGACCCAGTACTTC. It codes for CASRGQADQETQYF.

The V gene is TRBV19, the J gene TRBJ1-2, with 11 bases matching TRBD1. CDR3 size: 16 residues. J was trimmed by 4 bases and V by 3 bases; bases with no gene match: 7. From germline, CDR1 is LNHDA and CDR2 SQIVND (reference sequence). This CDR3 is CASSIRGQGATYGYTF. CDR3 coding DNA: TGTGCCAGTAGTATCCGCGGACAGGGGGCGACCTATGGCTACACCTTC.

The chain combines TRBV12-3 or TRBV12-4 with TRBJ1-1; D is possibly TRBD1 (5 bases). CDR3 length equals 13 residues. The ends were cut back, 5 bases at V and 2 bases at J, with 9 bases in the middle. The CDR3 nucleotides read TGTGCCAGCAGTCGGACATCAAACACTGAAGCTTTCTTT. Translating it yields CASSRTSNTEAFF.

Only one count was recorded for this clone. The rearrangement links TRBV10-3 to TRBJ2-7; 9 bases are shared with TRBD2. CDR1 is ENHRY, CDR2 SYGVKD, per germline. The CDR3 runs to 17 residues. V gave up 5 bases and J gave up 0 bases; unmatched junction bases: 11. The CDR3 loop is CAISRPASGGISYEQYF. CDR3 nucleotide sequence: TGTGCCATCAGTAGACCCGCCAGCGGGGGGATCTCCTACGAGCAGTACTTC.

The chain is built from TRBV4-1 and TRBJ2-7, with a weak D call TRBD1 (6 bases). Between the trimmed V and J ends, which lost 0 bases and 1 base, there was a span of 10 bases. The CDR3 runs to 15 residues. CDR1 is MGHRA, CDR2 YSYEKL, per germline. For the CDR3, the DNA is TGCGCCAGCAGCCAAGATTGGCAGGGGTCCTACGAGCAGTACTTC. Translation: CASSQDWQGSYEQYF.

By sample fraction, this clone is medium-sized. An end of the junction does not agree with germline; a read error may underlie this. The chain recombines TRBV7-8 with TRBJ1-2; 7 bases map to TRBD1. CDR1 and CDR2 (germline): SGHVS, FQNEAQ. The length of the CDR3 is 15 residues. CDR3 DNA sequence: TGTGCCAGCAGCTTAGCGGTGGGACAGACAGGTCATGTCGACTTC. As protein: CASSLAVGQTGHVDF.

The chain carries TRBV18 and TRBJ1-1; 7 nucleotides align to TRBD1. The CDR3 length is 12 residues. Germline loops: CDR1 KGHSH, CDR2 LQKENI. The junction had 0 bases not matched to a gene; V was cut back by 3 bases and J by 5 bases. CDR3 sequence (DNA): TGTGCCAGCTCACCGACAGGGACTGAAGCTTTCTTT. As protein: CASSPTGTEAFF.

V gene TRBV20-1 combines with J gene TRBJ1-5; D call uncertain. Trimming shortened V by 3 bases and J by 0 bases, and 9 bases separated the two germline ends. The length of the CDR3 is 14 residues. The germline V gene has CDR1 DFQATT and CDR2 SNEGSKA (reference sequence). CDR3 in DNA: TGCAGTGCTAGTTCCGGGTATAGCAATCAGCCCCAGCATTTT. Residues: CSASSGYSNQPQHF.

This sequence joins TRBV29-1 and TRBJ2-1, with TRBD2 matching 8 bases. Germline loops: CDR1 SQVTM, CDR2 ANQGSEA. With V trimmed by 8 bases and J by 5 bases, 5 bases remained unmatched. The CDR3 extends over 12 amino acids. The CDR3 nucleotides read TGCAGCTTAAGCGGGAGCCACAATGAGCAGTTCTTC. This translates into CSLSGSHNEQFF.

The chain has TRBV10-3 and TRBJ2-7; 12 bases are a match to TRBD2. Germline CDR1 reads ENHRY; CDR2 reads SYGVKD. The CDR3 is made up of 13 amino acids. V lost 10 bases, J lost 4 bases, and 5 bases stayed unmatched. The CDR3 DNA follows: TGTGCCAGCACACTAGCGGGAGGTTACGAGCAGTACTTC. Translated: CASTLAGGYEQYF.

V gene TRBV20-1 combines with J gene TRBJ2-5; 11 positions match TRBD2. The CDR3 length is 15 residues. The junction had 6 bases not matched to a gene; V was cut back by 3 bases and J by 3 bases. Per germline, CDR1 DFQATT and CDR2 SNEGSKA (reference sequence). The chain's CDR3 is CSASLAGGLEETQYF. For the CDR3, the DNA is TGCAGTGCTAGTTTAGCGGGGGGGTTGGAAGAGACCCAGTACTTC.

The chain couples TRBV19 to TRBJ1-4; 7 bases are a match to TRBD1. Trimming removed 8 bases from V and 5 bases from J; junction bases left unmatched: 5. Germline V CDR1 and CDR2: LNHDA, SQIVND (reference sequence). The CDR3 totals 13 residues. The CDR3 sequence: CASADRRNEKLFF. The CDR3 DNA reads as TGTGCCAGTGCGGACAGGCGGAATGAAAAACTGTTTTTT.